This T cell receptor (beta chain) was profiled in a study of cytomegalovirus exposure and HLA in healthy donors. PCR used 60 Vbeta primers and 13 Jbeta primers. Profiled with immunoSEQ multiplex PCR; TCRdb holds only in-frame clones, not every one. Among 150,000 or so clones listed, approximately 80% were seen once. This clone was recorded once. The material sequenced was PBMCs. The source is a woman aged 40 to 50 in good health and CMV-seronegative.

Here the CDR3 reads CASNFVATTYEQYF. The CDR3 DNA follows: TGTGCCAGCAACTTTGTTGCCACAACCTACGAGCAGTACTTC. The chain employs TRBV5-6 and TRBJ2-7; the D is unclear. CDR1 is SGHDT, CDR2 YYEEEE, per germline. This CDR3 is built from 14 residues. V lost 6 bases and J lost 2, with 15 bases in between.